One and the same sample provided the 29 T cell receptor beta chains below, sequenced in a study of early T cells in non-severe SARS-CoV-2 infection. TCRdb analysed the 5' RACE reads with MiXCR anew, one entry per CDR3 protein. There are under 95,000 distinct CDR3 sequences in the sample; approximately 15% occur only once, and around 5.4% lies in the top ten. Sequenced: whole blood. The receptors were sampled from an adult who was a healthcare worker with PCR-confirmed SARS-CoV-2 infection or an uninfected control (not recorded which).

The CDR3 spells CASRPDSYGYTF. In DNA, the CDR3 is TGTGCCAGCAGGCCCGACAGCTATGGCTACACCTTC. The chain is built from TRBV2 and TRBJ1-2; tentative D call: TRBD1 (5 bases). Trimming cost V 6 bases and J 4 bases, with 9 bases left between them. CDR3 length: 12 amino acids. CDR1 SNHLY and CDR2 FYNNEI come from the germline V gene.

The chain has TRBV25-1 and TRBJ2-7; 8 positions match TRBD1. V was pared by 3 bases and J by 5 bases, with 9 bases of the junction left unmatched. The CDR3 length is 15 residues. Germline loops: CDR1 MGHDK, CDR2 SYGVNS. The CDR3 region has the DNA TGTGCCAGCAGTGAGTTTGGGACAGGTACCCACGAGCAGTACTTC. Translating it yields CASSEFGTGTHEQYF.

This clonotype was seen repeatedly, ten times or more. The gene calls are TRBV6-2 or TRBV6-3 and TRBJ2-7, with 8 bases that match TRBD2. Germline lookup yields CDR1 MNHEY and CDR2 SVGEGT. Losses at the gene ends were 4 bases for V and 3 bases for J; bases not matched to a gene: 2. This CDR3 is 13 amino acids long. CDR3 sequence reads: CASSLAGYYEQYF. DNA for the CDR3: TGTGCCAGCAGTTTAGCGGGATACTACGAGCAGTACTTC.

This clonotype was counted between two and nine times. The chain links TRBV29-1 to TRBJ2-5; TRBD1 matches at 9 bases. This CDR3 is built from 12 residues. Germline values: CDR1 SQVTM, CDR2 ANQGSEA. The CDR3 reads CSVTGGRETQYF. In nucleotides, the CDR3 is TGCAGTGTAACAGGGGGCAGGGAGACCCAGTACTTC.

The rearrangement links TRBV12-3 or TRBV12-4 to TRBJ2-3; D unresolved. V was cut by 4 bases and J by 5 bases, with 7 bases left in between. This CDR3 has 12 residues. The CDR3 region is CASSSRRDTQYF. CDR3 nucleotide sequence: TGTGCCAGCAGTTCCCGGAGAGATACGCAGTATTTT.

The V gene is TRBV20-1, the J gene TRBJ2-7; 7 bases are shared with TRBD2. Germline values: CDR1 DFQATT, CDR2 SNEGSKA (reference sequence). The CDR3 sequence is 14 residues long. The V segment lost 1 base and the J segment 3 bases; nucleotides outside the gene matches: 6. Here the CDR3 DNA reads TGCAGTGCTAGAGTAGCGCGGGACTACTACGAGCAGTACTTC. It yields the protein CSARVARDYYEQYF.

This clonotype was recorded a few times. The V and J genes are TRBV28 and TRBJ2-7; D might be TRBD1 (6 bases). Germline V lookup: CDR1 MDHEN, CDR2 SYDVKM. CDR3 length: 13 residues. Trimming shortened V by 5 bases and J by 4 bases, and 12 bases separated the two germline ends. As DNA, the CDR3 is TGTGCCAGCAGTCTAAACCAGGGGTACGAGCAGTACTTC. Amino acids: CASSLNQGYEQYF.

The chain links TRBV4-3 to TRBJ2-4, with TRBD2 matching over 9 bases. The germline CDR1 and CDR2 sequences are LGHNA and YSLEER. There are 19 residues in the CDR3. V trimming: 0 bases; J trimming: 3 bases; junction bases outside the gene matches: 12. The CDR3 reads CASSQDLTSGLFVKNIQYF. The CDR3 region has the DNA TGCGCCAGCAGCCAAGATTTGACTAGCGGCCTCTTCGTCAAAAACATTCAGTACTTC.

This clonotype appeared a few times. The rearrangement joins TRBV2 to TRBJ2-1, with 11 nucleotides matching TRBD2. This CDR3 comprises 14 residues. V was clipped by 4 bases and J by 7 bases; unmatched bases: 3. Germline assignment: CDR1 SNHLY and CDR2 FYNNEI. The CDR3: CASSAPSGRNEQFF. CDR3 in DNA: TGTGCCAGCAGTGCTCCTAGCGGGAGGAATGAGCAGTTCTTC.

A few counts support this clonotype. The genes are TRBV6-2 or TRBV6-3 and TRBJ2-3; 8 nucleotides match TRBD2. Germline-derived CDR1 and CDR2 are MNHEY and SVGEGT. The CDR3 is made up of 16 amino acids. Trimming at V came to 1 base and at J to 0 bases, leaving 3 bases not matched to a gene. The DNA for the CDR3 is TGTGCCAGCAGTTACTATGCTAGCGGGAGCACAGATACGCAGTATTTT. Protein: CASSYYASGSTDTQYF.

This clonotype has a count of ten or more. The V and J genes are TRBV5-1 and TRBJ1-2; 9 nucleotides agree with TRBD1. CDR3 size: 16 residues. The V gene end was trimmed by 4 bases and the J gene end by 2 bases; junction bases not matched to a gene: 9. From germline, CDR1 is SGHRS and CDR2 YFSETQ. The CDR3 bases are TGCGCCAGCAGCCTGACCGGGACAGGGTCCAACTATGGCTACACCTTC. Its translation: CASSLTGTGSNYGYTF.

Only a few counts were recorded for this clonotype. J is TRBJ2-1 and V is TRBV7-9; D possibly corresponds to TRBD2 (6 bases). The CDR3 length is 12 residues. Trimming left V 4 bases short and J 10 bases short, with 11 bases between. CDR1 SEHNR and CDR2 FQNEAQ come from the germline V gene (reference sequence). The CDR3: CASSSIAEEQFF. In DNA form, the CDR3 reads TGTGCCAGCAGCTCCATAGCGGAAGAGCAGTTCTTC.

This clonotype showed up just a few times. The V gene is TRBV10-3, the J gene TRBJ1-1; a weak D match, TRBD1 (5 bases). Germline V gene sequence: CDR1 ENHRY, CDR2 SYGVKD. Trimming removed 11 bases at V and 3 bases at J, with 16 bases between. CDR3 length equals 13 residues. CDR3 nucleotide sequence: TGTGCCGCAACCGGACGGGGGGACACTGAAGCTTTCTTT. It specifies CAATGRGDTEAFF.

This clonotype was picked up a small number of times. The chain uses TRBV9 and TRBJ1-1; maybe TRBD1 (5 bases). The V end lost 2 bases, the J end lost 0 bases, and 8 bases lay between the germline ends. CDR1 and CDR2 from the germline V gene are SGDLS and YYNGEE. The CDR3 runs to 14 residues. The CDR3 bases are TGTGCCAGCAGCGTCGGGACCATGAACACTGAAGCTTTCTTT. This codes for CASSVGTMNTEAFF. Variable domain in full (rest from reference TRBV9 and TRBJ1-1): DSGVTQTPKHLITATGQRVTLRCSPRSGDLSVYWYQQSLDQGLQFLIQYYNGEERAKGNILERFSAQQFPDLHSELNLSSLELGDSALYFCASSVGTMNTEAFFGQGTRLTVV.

This clonotype was seen ten or more times. CDR3 coding DNA: TGCAGCGTCCCAGCGGGACGGGAGACCCAGTACTTC. Protein product: CSVPAGRETQYF. The chain employs TRBV29-1 and TRBJ2-5; 7 positions agree with TRBD2. The CDR3 length is 12 residues. Germline V gene data show CDR1 as SQVTM and CDR2 as ANQGSEA. The junction had 6 bases not matched to a gene; V was cut back by 6 bases and J by 5 bases.

The chain employs TRBV24-1 and TRBJ2-3; D is perhaps TRBD2 (5 bases). CDR3 length: 19 residues. Germline CDR1 and CDR2: KGHDR and SFDVKD. V lost 1 base, J lost 6 bases, and 25 bases lay in between. The CDR3 region is CATSDFDPRVPGMSDTQYF. In DNA form, the CDR3 reads TGTGCCACCAGTGATTTTGACCCGAGGGTACCTGGGATGAGTGATACGCAGTATTTT.

The chain recombines TRBV5-4 with TRBJ2-3; D call uncertain. Trimming took 1 base from V and 1 from J, leaving 4 bases between them. The germline V gene encodes CDR1 SGHNT and CDR2 YYREEE (reference sequence). The CDR3 runs to 13 residues. The CDR3 DNA reads as TGTGCCAGCAGCTTGCTAGGCACAGATACGCAGTATTTT. It encodes CASSLLGTDTQYF.

The chain recombines TRBV5-1 with TRBJ2-3; D remains ambiguous. CDR3 length equals 15 residues. With 6 bases removed from V and 2 bases from J, the gap between germline ends came to 16 bases. Per the germline V gene, CDR1 is SGHRS and CDR2 is YFSETQ. The CDR3 DNA is TGCGCCAGCATTCGAACCCCAAAGGACACAGATACGCAGTATTTT. This translates into CASIRTPKDTDTQYF.

V is TRBV6-2 or TRBV6-3 and J is TRBJ2-4; 8 bases map to TRBD2. The V segment lost 6 bases and the J segment 8 bases; nucleotides outside the gene matches: 9. CDR3 length: 14 residues. In germline, CDR1 is MNHEY, CDR2 SVGEGT. In DNA form, the CDR3 reads TGTGCCAGCAGCCCAGCGGGAGAGGCGGACATTCAGTACTTC. It translates to CASSPAGEADIQYF.

V usage is TRBV12-3 or TRBV12-4 and J usage is TRBJ1-5, with 8 positions matching TRBD1. J lost 6 bases, V lost 7 bases, and 8 bases had no gene match. This CDR3 has 14 residues. The CDR3: CASTDRGLFQPQHF. CDR3 DNA: TGTGCCAGCACTGACAGGGGCCTTTTTCAGCCCCAGCATTTT.

This clonotype was recorded a few times. The J gene is TRBJ2-7, the V gene TRBV6-2 or TRBV6-3; unclear D gene. From germline, CDR1 is MNHEY and CDR2 SVGEGT. CDR3 length: 12 residues. Between the trimmed V and J ends, which lost 8 bases and 4 bases, there was a span of 12 bases. The CDR3 here is CASGGYRYEQYF. The CDR3, as DNA: TGTGCCAGCGGTGGGTATAGGTACGAGCAGTACTTC.

This clonotype was seen only a few times. This chain links TRBV20-1 with TRBJ2-3; D remains unclear. The V gene's germline CDR1 is DFQATT and CDR2 SNEGSKA (reference sequence). V shed 3 bases and J shed 2 bases, with 9 bases lying between them. The length of the CDR3 is 13 residues. The CDR3 loop reads CSASKRLTDTQYF. CDR3 bases: TGCAGTGCTAGTAAGCGACTCACAGATACGCAGTATTTT.

This rearrangement joins TRBV13 to TRBJ2-7; 8 bases agree with TRBD2. V lost 5 bases, J lost 0 bases, and 9 bases stayed unmatched. Germline V gives CDR1 PRHDT, CDR2 FYEKMQ (reference sequence). This CDR3 region has 16 residues. DNA for the CDR3: TGTGCCAGCAGCCAGGCGAGCGGGAGATCCTCCTACGAGCAGTACTTC. Protein sequence: CASSQASGRSSYEQYF.

This clonotype was observed a handful of times. The chain carries TRBV29-1 and TRBJ1-4; tentatively, D is TRBD1 (5 bases). V was shortened by 5 bases and J by 0 bases, with 10 bases between the two germline ends. CDR3 length: 14 residues. The V gene's germline CDR1 is SQVTM and CDR2 ANQGSEA. The CDR3 DNA reads as TGCAGCGTTCGAGGGGCCGCAACTAATGAAAAACTGTTTTTT. This codes for CSVRGAATNEKLFF.

This clonotype was seen more than once but under ten times. The chain carries TRBV6-5 and TRBJ2-3; D gene ambiguous. V lost 4 bases and J lost 2, with 13 bases in between. CDR3 size: 15 residues. CDR1 is MNHEY, CDR2 SVGAGI, per germline. The CDR3 nucleotides are TGTGCCAGCAGTTCAAGACCCTACCCCACAGATACGCAGTATTTT. This translates into CASSSRPYPTDTQYF.

This chain connects TRBV28 to TRBJ2-7; D is undetermined. The germline CDR1 and CDR2 sequences are MDHEN and SYDVKM. The CDR3 runs to 12 residues. V dropped 0 bases and J dropped 6 bases, with 6 bases sitting between them. In DNA, the CDR3 is TGTGCCAGCAGTTTATGGCTGCGCGAGCAGTACTTC. Amino acid sequence: CASSLWLREQYF.

The V call is TRBV7-6, the J call TRBJ2-7; 9 bases map to TRBD1. Losses at the gene ends were 4 bases for V and 1 base for J; bases not matched to a gene: 2. This CDR3 region has 14 residues. Germline CDR1 is SGHVS and CDR2 is FNYEAQ. The CDR3 coding sequence is TGTGCCAGCAGCTCGGACAGGGGTTCCTACGAGCAGTACTTC. This encodes CASSSDRGSYEQYF.

In its sample, this clonotype was seen many times. The chain joins TRBV20-1 to TRBJ2-7; D call uncertain. Looked up from germline, CDR1 is DFQATT and CDR2 is SNEGSKA (reference sequence). The CDR3 runs to 15 residues. Trimming cost V 4 bases and J 2 bases, with 18 bases left between them. The CDR3, as DNA: TGCAGTGCTACCCACAGAAATTCGGGCCCCTACGAGCAGTACTTC. Protein sequence: CSATHRNSGPYEQYF.

J is TRBJ1-5 and V is TRBV18; no definite D call. The V gene's germline CDR1 is KGHSH and CDR2 LQKENI. Trimming took off 3 bases at V and 1 base at J, with 10 bases between the two ends. The CDR3 has 15 residues. CDR3 nucleotide sequence: TGTGCCAGCTCACCGACTTTTCCAAGCAATCAGCCCCAGCATTTT. This gives the protein CASSPTFPSNQPQHF.